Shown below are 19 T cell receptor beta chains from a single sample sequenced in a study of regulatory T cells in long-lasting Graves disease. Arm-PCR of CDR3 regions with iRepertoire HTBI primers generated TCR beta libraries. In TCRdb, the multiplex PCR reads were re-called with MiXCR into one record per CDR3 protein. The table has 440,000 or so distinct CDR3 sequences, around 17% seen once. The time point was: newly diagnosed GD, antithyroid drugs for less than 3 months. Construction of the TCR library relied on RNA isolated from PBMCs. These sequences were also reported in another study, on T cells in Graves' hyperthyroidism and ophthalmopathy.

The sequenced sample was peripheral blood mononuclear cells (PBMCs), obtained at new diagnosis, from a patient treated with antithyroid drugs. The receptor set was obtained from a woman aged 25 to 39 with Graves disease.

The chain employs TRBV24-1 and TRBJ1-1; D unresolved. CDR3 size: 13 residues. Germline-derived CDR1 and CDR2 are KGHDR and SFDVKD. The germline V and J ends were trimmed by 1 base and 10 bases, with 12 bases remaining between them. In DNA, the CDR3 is TGTGCCACCAGTGATTTTACAGCCCAAGGAGCTTTCTTT. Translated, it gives CATSDFTAQGAFF.

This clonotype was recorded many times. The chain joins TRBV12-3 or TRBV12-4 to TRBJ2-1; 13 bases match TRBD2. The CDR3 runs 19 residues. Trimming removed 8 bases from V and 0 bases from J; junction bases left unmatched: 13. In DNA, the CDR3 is TGTGCCAGCGGACAGCCGGGACTAGCGGGACGGGGCTCCTACAATGAGCAGTTCTTC. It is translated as CASGQPGLAGRGSYNEQFF.

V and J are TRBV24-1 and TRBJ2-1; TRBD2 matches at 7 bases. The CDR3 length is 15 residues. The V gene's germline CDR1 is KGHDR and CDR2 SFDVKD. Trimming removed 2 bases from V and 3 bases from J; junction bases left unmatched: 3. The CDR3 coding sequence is TGTGCCACCAGTGATTACCGCGGGAGCTACAATGAGCAGTTCTTC. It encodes CATSDYRGSYNEQFF.

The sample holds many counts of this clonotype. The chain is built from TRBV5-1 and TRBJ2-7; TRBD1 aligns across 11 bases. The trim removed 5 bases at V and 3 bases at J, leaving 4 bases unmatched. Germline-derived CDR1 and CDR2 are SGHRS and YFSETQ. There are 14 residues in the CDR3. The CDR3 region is CASSAGTGGYEQYF. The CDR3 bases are TGCGCCAGCAGTGCCGGGACAGGGGGCTACGAGCAGTACTTC. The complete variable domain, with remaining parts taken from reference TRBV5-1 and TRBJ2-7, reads KAGVTQTPRYLIKTRGQQVTLSCSPISGHRSVSWYQQTPGQGLQFLFEYFSETQRNKGNFPGRFSGRQFSNSRSEMNVSTLELGDSALYLCASSAGTGGYEQYFGPGTRLTVT.

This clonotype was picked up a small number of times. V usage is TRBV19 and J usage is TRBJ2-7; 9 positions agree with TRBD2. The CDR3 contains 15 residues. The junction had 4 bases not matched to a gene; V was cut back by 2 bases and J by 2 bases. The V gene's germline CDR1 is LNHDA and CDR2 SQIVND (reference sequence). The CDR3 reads CASSIIAGGPYEQYF. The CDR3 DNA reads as TGTGCCAGTAGTATAATTGCGGGAGGGCCCTACGAGCAGTACTTC.

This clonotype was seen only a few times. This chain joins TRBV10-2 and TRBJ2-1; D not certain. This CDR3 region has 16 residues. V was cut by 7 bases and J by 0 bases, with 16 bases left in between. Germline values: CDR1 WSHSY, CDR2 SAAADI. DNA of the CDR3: TGCGCCAGCACCACGCCCGAATGGGGCTCCTACAATGAGCAGTTCTTC. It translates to CASTTPEWGSYNEQFF.

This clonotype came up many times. In DNA, the CDR3 is TGCGCCAGCAGCTTGGAAAATACGCAGTATTTT. Translating it yields CASSLENTQYF. The rearrangement joins TRBV5-1 to TRBJ2-3, with D uncertain. The CDR3 totals 11 residues. V shed 0 bases and J shed 7 bases, with 3 bases lying between them. Germline CDR1 is SGHRS and CDR2 is YFSETQ.

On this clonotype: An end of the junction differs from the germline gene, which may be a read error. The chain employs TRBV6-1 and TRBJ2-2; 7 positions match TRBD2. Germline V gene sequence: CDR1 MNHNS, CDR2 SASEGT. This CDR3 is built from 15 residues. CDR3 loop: CASSELGLRTGGLFF. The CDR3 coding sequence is TGTGCCAGCAGTGAACTGGGACTAAGGACCGGGGGGCTGTTTTTT.

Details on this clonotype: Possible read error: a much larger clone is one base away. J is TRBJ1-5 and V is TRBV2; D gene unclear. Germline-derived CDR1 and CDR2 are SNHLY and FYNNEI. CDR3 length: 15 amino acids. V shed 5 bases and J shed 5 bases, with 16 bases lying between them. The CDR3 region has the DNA TGTGCCAGCAGTTGGGGAACGGGAGGCGATCAGCCCCAGCATTTT. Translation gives CASSWGTGGDQPQHF. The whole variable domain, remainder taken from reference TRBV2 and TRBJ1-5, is EPEVTQTPSHQVTQMGQEVILRCVPISNHLYFYWYRQILGQKVEFLVSFYNNEISEKSEIFDDQFSVERPDGSNFTLKIRSTKLEDSAMYFCASSWGTGGDQPQHFGDGTRLSIL.

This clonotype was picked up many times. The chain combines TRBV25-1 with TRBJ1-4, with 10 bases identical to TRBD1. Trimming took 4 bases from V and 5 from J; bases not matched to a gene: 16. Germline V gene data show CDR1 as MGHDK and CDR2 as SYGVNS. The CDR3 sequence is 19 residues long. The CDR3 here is CASSAPPGQGKPRNEKLFF. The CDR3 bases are TGTGCCAGCAGTGCCCCACCGGGACAGGGGAAACCCCGGAATGAAAAACTGTTTTTT.

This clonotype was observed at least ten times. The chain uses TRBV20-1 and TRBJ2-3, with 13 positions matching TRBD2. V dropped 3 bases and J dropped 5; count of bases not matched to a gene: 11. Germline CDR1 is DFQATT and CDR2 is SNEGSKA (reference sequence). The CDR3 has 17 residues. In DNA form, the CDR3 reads TGCAGTGCTAGCCCAGTAGGACTAGCGGGAGAGGAAGATACGCAGTATTTT. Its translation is CSASPVGLAGEEDTQYF.

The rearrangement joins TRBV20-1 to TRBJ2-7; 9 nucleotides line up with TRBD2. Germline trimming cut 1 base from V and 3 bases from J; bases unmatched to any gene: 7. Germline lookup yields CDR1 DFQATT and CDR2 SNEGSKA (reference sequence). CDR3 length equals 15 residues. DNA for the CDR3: TGCAGTGCTAGAGGCCTAGCGGGAATATTCTACGAGCAGTACTTC. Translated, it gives CSARGLAGIFYEQYF.

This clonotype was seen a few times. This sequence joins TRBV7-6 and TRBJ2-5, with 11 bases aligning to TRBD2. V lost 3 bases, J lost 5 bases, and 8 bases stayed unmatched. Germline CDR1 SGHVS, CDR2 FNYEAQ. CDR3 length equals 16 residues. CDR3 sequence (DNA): TGTGCCAGCAGCTTGGTACTAGCGGGAGCGGGTGAGACCCAGTACTTC. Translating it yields CASSLVLAGAGETQYF.

CDR3 coding DNA: TGTGCCACCAGACGTCGGGAGAGCGGGAGGGTCCAAGAGACCCAGTACTTC. Encoded protein: CATRRRESGRVQETQYF. V and J are TRBV15 and TRBJ2-5; 10 bases map to TRBD2. Losses at the gene ends were 6 bases for V and 1 base for J; bases not matched to a gene: 11. The germline CDR1 and CDR2 sequences are LNHNV and YYDKDF (reference sequence). There are 17 residues in the CDR3.

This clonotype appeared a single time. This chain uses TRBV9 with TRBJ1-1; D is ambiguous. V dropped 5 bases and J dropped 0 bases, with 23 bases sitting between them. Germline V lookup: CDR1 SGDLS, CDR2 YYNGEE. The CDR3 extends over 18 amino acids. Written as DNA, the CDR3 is TGTGCCAGCAGTCGTAGAGGTAGCCACCAAGCCTTGAACACTGAAGCTTTCTTT. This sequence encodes CASSRRGSHQALNTEAFF.

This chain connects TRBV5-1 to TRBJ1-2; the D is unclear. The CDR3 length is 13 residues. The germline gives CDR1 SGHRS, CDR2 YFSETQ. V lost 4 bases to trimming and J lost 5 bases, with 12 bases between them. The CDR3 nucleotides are TGCGCCAGCAGCCATCAAAGGCGGTATGGCTACACCTTC. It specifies CASSHQRRYGYTF.

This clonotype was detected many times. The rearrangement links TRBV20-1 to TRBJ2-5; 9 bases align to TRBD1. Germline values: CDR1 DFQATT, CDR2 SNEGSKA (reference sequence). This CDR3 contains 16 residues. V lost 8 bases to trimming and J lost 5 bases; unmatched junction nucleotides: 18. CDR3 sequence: CSTTLRTGVGWETQYF. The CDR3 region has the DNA TGCAGTACTACCCTCAGGACAGGGGTGGGATGGGAGACCCAGTACTTC.

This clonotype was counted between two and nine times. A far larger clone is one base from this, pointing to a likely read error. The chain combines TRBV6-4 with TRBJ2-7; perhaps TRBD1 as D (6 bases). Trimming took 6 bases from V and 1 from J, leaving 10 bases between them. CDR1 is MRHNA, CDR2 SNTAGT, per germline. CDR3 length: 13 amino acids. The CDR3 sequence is CASSKTGSYEQYF. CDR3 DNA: TGTGCCAGCAGCAAAACAGGGTCCTACGAGCAGTACTTC.

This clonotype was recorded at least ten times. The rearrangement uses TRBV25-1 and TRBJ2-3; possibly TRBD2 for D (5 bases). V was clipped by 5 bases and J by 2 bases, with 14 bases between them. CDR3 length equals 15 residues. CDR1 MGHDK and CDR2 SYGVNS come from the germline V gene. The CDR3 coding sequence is TGTGCCAGCAGTCCCCAGAGCGGACCCACAGATACGCAGTATTTT. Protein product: CASSPQSGPTDTQYF.